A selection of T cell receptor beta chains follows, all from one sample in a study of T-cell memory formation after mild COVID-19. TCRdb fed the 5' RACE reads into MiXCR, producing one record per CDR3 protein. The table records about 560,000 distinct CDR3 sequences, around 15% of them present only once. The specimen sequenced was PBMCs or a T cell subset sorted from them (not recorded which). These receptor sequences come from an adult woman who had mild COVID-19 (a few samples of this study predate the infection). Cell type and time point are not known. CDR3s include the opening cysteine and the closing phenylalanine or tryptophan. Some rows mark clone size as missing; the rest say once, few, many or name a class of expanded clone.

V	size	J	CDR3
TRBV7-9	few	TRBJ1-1	CASRGPVTNTEAFF
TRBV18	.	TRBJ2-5	CASSRKTSGVGETQYF
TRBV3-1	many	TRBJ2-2	CASSQDGRNTGELFF
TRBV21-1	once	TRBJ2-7	CAFYSPLADSYEQYF
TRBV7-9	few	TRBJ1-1	CASSFMAHRAEAFF
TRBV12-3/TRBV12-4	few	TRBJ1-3	CASSFWENTIYF
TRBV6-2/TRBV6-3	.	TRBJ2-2	CASTILGTSGTGELFF
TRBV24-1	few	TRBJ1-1	CATTEGDRGTEAFF
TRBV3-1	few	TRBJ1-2	CASSQRDSTGYTF
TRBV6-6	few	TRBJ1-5	CASSYSSDGYSNQPQHF
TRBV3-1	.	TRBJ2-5	CASSHSAPGGTQYF
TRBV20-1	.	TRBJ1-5	CSARGRGNQPQHF
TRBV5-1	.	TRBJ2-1	CASSPISSSNEQFF
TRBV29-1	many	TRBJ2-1	CSAPQGAREQFF
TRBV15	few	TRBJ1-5	CATSRGGVPSNQPQHF
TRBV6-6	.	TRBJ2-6	CASSYPSVQGRAAGANVLTF
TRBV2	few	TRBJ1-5	CASSDREGQPQHF
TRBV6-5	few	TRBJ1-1	CASSYEAGSEAFF
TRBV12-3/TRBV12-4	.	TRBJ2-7	CASSPGTPPEQYF
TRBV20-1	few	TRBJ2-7	CSARDLGIEQYF
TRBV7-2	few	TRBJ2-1	CASSLGYKTYNEQFF
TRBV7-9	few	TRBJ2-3	CASSSWTSGTDTQYF
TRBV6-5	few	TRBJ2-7	CASSKERKGFEQYF
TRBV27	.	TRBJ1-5	CASSFQPLPDSRNQPQHF
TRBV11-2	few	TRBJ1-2	CASSLDPPVGYGYTF
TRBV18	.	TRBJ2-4	CASSPPGGAEFYF
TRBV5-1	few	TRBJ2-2	CASSMNTGELFF
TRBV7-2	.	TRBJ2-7	CASSFSGQGFYEQYF
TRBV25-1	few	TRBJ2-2	CASTWSGELFF
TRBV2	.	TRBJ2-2	CASSLRESRTGELFF
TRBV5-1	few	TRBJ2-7	CASSLAADRGNDEQYF
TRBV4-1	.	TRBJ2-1	CASSQPLMTAGNEQFF
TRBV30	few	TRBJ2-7	CAWDLGGQASEQYF
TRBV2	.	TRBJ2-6	CASSNPGANVLTF
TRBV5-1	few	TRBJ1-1	CASSFRGLMSNTEAFF
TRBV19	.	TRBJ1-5	CASSRQGRSNQPQHF
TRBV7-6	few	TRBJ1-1	CASSLLSAGVMNTEAFF
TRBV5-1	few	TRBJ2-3	CASSRGAAGAGTDTQYF
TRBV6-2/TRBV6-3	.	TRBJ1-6	CASSYSAQGGSPLHF
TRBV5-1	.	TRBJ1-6	CASSTVGRDNSPLHF
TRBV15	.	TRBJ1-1	CATSRVGNTEAFF